Listed below are T cell receptor beta chains from one sample, sequenced in a study of blood T cell repertoires in COVID-19. Clones were sequenced by immunoSEQ multiplex PCR, and TCRdb holds only the in-frame ones, with some missing. The sample contains about 170,000 clones, 83% of which appear only once. The specimen sequenced was PBMCs or T cells enriched from blood (not recorded which). All receptors derive from a woman aged 50 to 60 in a cohort exposed to, infected with or recovered from COVID-19 (not recorded which). CDR3s include the opening cysteine and the closing phenylalanine or tryptophan. Fields, in order: D gene, J gene, V gene, clone size, CDR3 protein, CDR3 DNA. A D gene is named only where the DNA matches it firmly. The listing skips clone size in some rows; elsewhere it reads once, few, many or a size class.

D: TRBD2; J: TRBJ2-7; V: TRBV10-2; size: NA; CDR3: CASSEYATSGEQYF; DNA: TGCGCCAGCAGTGAGTATGCGACTAGCGGTGAGCAGTACTTC
D: NA; J: TRBJ2-1; V: TRBV19; size: NA; CDR3: CASSPGNLLYNEQFF; DNA: TGTGCCAGTAGCCCCGGGAACCTTCTATACAATGAGCAGTTCTTC
D: TRBD2; J: TRBJ2-5; V: TRBV3-1/TRBV3-2; size: NA; CDR3: CASSPGRLLAIQETQYF; DNA: TGTGCCAGCAGTCCGGGACGGCTACTAGCGATACAAGAGACCCAGTACTTC
D: TRBD1; J: TRBJ1-4; V: TRBV2; size: NA; CDR3: CASTVTGGSLNEKLFF; DNA: TGTGCCAGCACGGTGACAGGGGGCTCCCTTAATGAAAAACTGTTTTTT
D: TRBD1; J: TRBJ1-2; V: TRBV6-5; size: NA; CDR3: CASSRQGRNYGYTF; DNA: TGTGCCAGCAGCCGACAGGGTCGAAACTATGGCTACACCTTC
D: TRBD1; J: TRBJ1-5; V: TRBV28; size: NA; CDR3: CASRRTGGGNQPQHF; DNA: TGTGCCAGCAGACGCACAGGGGGCGGCAATCAGCCCCAGCATTTT
D: NA; J: TRBJ2-3; V: TRBV24-1; size: NA; CDR3: CATSDSWADTQYF; DNA: TGTGCCACCAGTGATTCCTGGGCGGATACGCAGTATTTT
D: TRBD2; J: TRBJ2-7; V: TRBV9; size: NA; CDR3: CASSASGSREQYF; DNA: TGTGCCAGCAGCGCTAGCGGGAGTCGCGAGCAGTACTTC
D: TRBD1; J: TRBJ1-1; V: TRBV2; size: NA; CDR3: CASSSTGGDGTEAFF; DNA: TGTGCCAGCAGCTCGACAGGGGGCGATGGCACTGAAGCTTTCTTT
D: TRBD1; J: TRBJ2-7; V: TRBV7-8; size: NA; CDR3: CASSLATGQVSSYEQYF; DNA: TGTGCCAGCAGCTTAGCGACGGGACAGGTGAGCTCCTACGAGCAGTACTTC
D: NA; J: TRBJ1-2; V: TRBV3-1/TRBV3-2; size: NA; CDR3: CASSPGTTNYGYTF; DNA: TGTGCCAGCAGCCCTGGGACTACTAACTATGGCTACACCTTC
D: NA; J: TRBJ1-6; V: TRBV15; size: NA; CDR3: CATSRGRSESYNSPLHF; DNA: TGTGCCACCAGCAGAGGTAGGAGTGAATCCTATAATTCACCCCTCCACTTT
D: TRBD2; J: TRBJ2-2; V: TRBV12-5; size: NA; CDR3: CASGLVRGTSGRSTGELFF; DNA: TGTGCTAGTGGTTTGGTACGAGGGACTAGCGGGAGAAGCACCGGGGAGCTGTTTTTT
D: NA; J: TRBJ2-5; V: TRBV5-1; size: NA; CDR3: CASSLLRVRETQYF; DNA: TGCGCCAGCAGCTTGTTGAGGGTTCGAGAGACCCAGTACTTC
D: NA; J: TRBJ1-1; V: TRBV6-4; size: few; CDR3: CASSASGHQNTEAFF; DNA: TGTGCCAGCAGCGCTAGCGGACACCAGAACACTGAAGCTTTCTTT
D: NA; J: TRBJ1-2; V: TRBV12-3/TRBV12-4; size: NA; CDR3: CASSLDTNYGYTF; DNA: TGTGCCAGCAGTTTAGATACTAACTATGGCTACACCTTC
D: NA; J: TRBJ1-5; V: TRBV28; size: NA; CDR3: CASRGAIANQPQHF; DNA: TGTGCCAGCAGGGGCGCGATTGCTAATCAGCCCCAGCATTTT
D: NA; J: TRBJ1-4; V: TRBV18; size: NA; CDR3: CASSRATATNEKLFF; DNA: TGTGCCAGCTCACGCGCGACAGCAACTAATGAAAAACTGTTTTTT
D: NA; J: TRBJ1-3; V: TRBV4-2; size: NA; CDR3: CASSQVRGAGAGNTIYF; DNA: TGTGCCAGCAGCCAAGTCAGGGGCGCAGGGGCAGGAAACACCATATATTTT
D: NA; J: TRBJ2-2; V: TRBV28; size: many; CDR3: CASIPRRRLDAGELFF; DNA: TGTGCCAGCATTCCGAGACGGAGGCTCGATGCCGGGGAGCTGTTTTTT
D: NA; J: TRBJ2-5; V: TRBV29-1; size: NA; CDR3: CSVVVSGETQYF; DNA: TGCAGCGTTGTGGTCTCGGGGGAGACCCAGTACTTC
D: TRBD2; J: TRBJ2-2; V: TRBV6-5; size: NA; CDR3: CASTPSGSGTGELFF; DNA: TGTGCCAGCACCCCTAGCGGGAGTGGCACCGGGGAGCTGTTTTTT
D: NA; J: TRBJ1-2; V: TRBV7-2; size: NA; CDR3: CASSQPDIIGYTF; DNA: TGTGCCAGCAGCCAACCGGACATTATTGGCTACACCTTC
D: NA; J: TRBJ1-3; V: TRBV10-3; size: NA; CDR3: CATRQENTIYF; DNA: TGTGCCACGCGTCAGGAAAACACCATATATTTT
D: NA; J: TRBJ1-1; V: TRBV27; size: NA; CDR3: CASSLLPLQASNTEAFF; DNA: TGTGCCAGCAGTCTCCTACCGTTACAGGCGTCGAACACTGAAGCTTTCTTT
D: NA; J: TRBJ1-1; V: TRBV9; size: once; CDR3: CASSLSGSTSTEAFF; DNA: TGTGCCAGCAGCCTCAGCGGCAGCACCAGCACTGAAGCTTTCTTT
D: NA; J: TRBJ2-7; V: TRBV10-1; size: NA; CDR3: CASSDSPLSSYEQYF; DNA: TGCGCCAGCAGTGATTCCCCCTTAAGTAGCTACGAGCAGTACTTC
D: TRBD2; J: TRBJ2-5; V: TRBV28; size: NA; CDR3: CASSEPGLAGGLQETQYF; DNA: TGTGCCAGCAGTGAACCGGGACTAGCGGGAGGGCTTCAAGAGACCCAGTACTTC
D: TRBD1; J: TRBJ1-5; V: TRBV9; size: NA; CDR3: CASRKGTDSNQPQHF; DNA: TGTGCCAGCAGAAAAGGGACAGATAGCAATCAGCCCCAGCATTTT
D: NA; J: TRBJ1-1; V: TRBV4-1; size: NA; CDR3: CASSQEPDLNTEAFF; DNA: TGCGCCAGCAGCCAAGAACCAGATTTGAACACTGAAGCTTTCTTT
D: TRBD1; J: TRBJ1-2; V: TRBV27; size: NA; CDR3: CASSWSGGSGYGYTF; DNA: TGTGCCAGCAGTTGGTCAGGGGGCTCGGGCTATGGCTACACCTTC
D: NA; J: TRBJ1-3; V: TRBV29-1; size: few; CDR3: CSVTEGGGNTIYF; DNA: TGCAGCGTTACAGAGGGCGGTGGAAACACCATATATTTT
D: TRBD1; J: TRBJ2-3; V: TRBV6-1; size: NA; CDR3: CASSERPGQGIDTQYF; DNA: TGTGCCAGCAGTGAAAGACCGGGACAGGGAATAGATACGCAGTATTTT
D: NA; J: TRBJ1-5; V: TRBV5-4; size: NA; CDR3: CASSLEPGLADQPQHF; DNA: TGTGCCAGCAGCTTGGAGCCCGGGTTGGCTGATCAGCCCCAGCATTTT
D: NA; J: TRBJ2-7; V: TRBV7-2; size: NA; CDR3: CASSLRGIQQYF; DNA: TGTGCCAGCAGCTTAAGAGGGATCCAGCAGTACTTC
D: NA; J: TRBJ2-5; V: TRBV10-3; size: NA; CDR3: CAISESDNQETQYF; DNA: TGTGCCATCAGTGAGTCGGACAACCAAGAGACCCAGTACTTC
D: TRBD2; J: TRBJ2-1; V: TRBV5-1; size: NA; CDR3: CASSLGLAGRSYNEQFF; DNA: TGCGCCAGCAGCCTCGGACTAGCGGGACGCTCCTACAATGAGCAGTTCTTC
D: TRBD2; J: TRBJ2-6; V: TRBV27; size: NA; CDR3: CASSLRIAGGNSGANVLTF; DNA: TGTGCCAGCAGTTTGAGGATAGCGGGGGGGAACTCTGGGGCCAACGTCCTGACTTTC
D: TRBD2; J: TRBJ2-3; V: TRBV6-5; size: NA; CDR3: CASSSAGGPSDTQYF; DNA: TGTGCCAGCAGTTCTGCGGGGGGGCCATCAGATACGCAGTATTTT
D: NA; J: TRBJ2-1; V: TRBV20-1; size: NA; CDR3: CSAPLRNEQFF; DNA: TGCAGTGCTCCCCTCAGGAATGAGCAGTTCTTC
D: TRBD2; J: TRBJ2-7; V: TRBV5-1; size: NA; CDR3: CASSAAGLAGHEQYF; DNA: TGCGCCAGCAGCGCAGCGGGACTAGCGGGTCACGAGCAGTACTTC
D: TRBD2; J: TRBJ2-1; V: TRBV19; size: NA; CDR3: CATLGLAGDYNEQFF; DNA: TGTGCCACCCTGGGACTAGCGGGAGATTACAATGAGCAGTTCTTC
D: NA; J: TRBJ1-2; V: TRBV3-1/TRBV3-2; size: once; CDR3: CASSHARKGYTF; DNA: TGTGCCAGCAGCCATGCCAGGAAGGGCTACACCTTC
D: NA; J: TRBJ1-1; V: TRBV12-3/TRBV12-4; size: NA; CDR3: CASSVARTKAFF; DNA: TGTGCCAGCAGCGTAGCCCGTACAAAAGCTTTCTTT
D: TRBD2; J: TRBJ2-5; V: TRBV15; size: NA; CDR3: CATSGTSGPPYQETQYF; DNA: TGTGCCACCAGCGGGACTAGCGGGCCCCCGTACCAAGAGACCCAGTACTTC
D: NA; J: TRBJ1-6; V: TRBV7-9; size: NA; CDR3: CASSLAGMGQPYNSPLHF; DNA: TGTGCCAGCAGCTTAGCTGGGATGGGGCAGCCTTATAATTCACCCCTCCACTTT
D: TRBD2; J: TRBJ2-2; V: TRBV9; size: NA; CDR3: CASSVRPSGGNTGELFF; DNA: TGTGCCAGCAGCGTACGACCTAGCGGGGGGAACACCGGGGAGCTGTTTTTT
D: TRBD2; J: TRBJ2-1; V: TRBV7-9; size: few; CDR3: CASSLVYGRDYNEQFF; DNA: TGTGCCAGCAGCTTAGTATACGGGAGGGATTACAATGAGCAGTTCTTC
D: NA; J: TRBJ2-3; V: TRBV6-5; size: NA; CDR3: CASRLRTGTDTQYF; DNA: TGTGCCAGCAGATTAAGGACAGGCACAGATACGCAGTATTTT
D: NA; J: TRBJ1-6; V: TRBV7-2; size: NA; CDR3: CASSSTGTKSNSPLHF; DNA: TGTGCCAGCAGCTCTACCGGGACTAAAAGTAACTCACCCCTCCACTTT